The entry below describes one T cell receptor beta chain. The sample belongs to a study of blood T cell repertoires in COVID-19. Study overall: Donors in the United States, Italy and Spain gave samples during acute or convalescent COVID-19. PBMCs, B-cell-depleted T cells, or T cells were the source of the cDNA or gDNA that made up the material.

Authors' methods: Estimation of nucleated cell counts relied on the amplification of reference gene primers. The method was immunoSEQ multiplex PCR; TCRdb's version includes in-frame clones alone and lacks a portion of them. V, J and clone size reflect that table, while D and trimming were determined from the DNA. The repertoire holds more than 200,000 clones, with 80% to 90% as singletons. The CDR3 contains 16 residues. Germline loops: CDR1 SGDLS, CDR2 YYNGEE. Trimming took 4 bases from V and 0 from J; bases not matched to a gene: 3. The chain joins TRBV9 to TRBJ2-6, with TRBD1 matching over 8 bases. Sequencing was performed on peripheral blood. The TCR comes from a man aged 30 to 39 with active or convalescent COVID-19. CDR3 nucleotides: TGTGCCAGCAGCCCCGGACAGGGCTCTGGGGCCAACGTCCTGACTTTC. Encoded protein: CASSPGQGSGANVLTF.